Included here is one T cell receptor (beta chain) sequence, with context. Its antigen is not known. From blood CD8+ and CD4+ T cells, TCR beta sequences were generated. This specimen belongs to a study of CD8 T cells in Susac syndrome. Study-level points and caveats: The study recognized that its TCR sequencing and HLA analysis covered a relatively small number of individuals.

The CDR3 contains 16 residues. Trimming stripped 1 base from V and 0 bases from J, with 12 bases between. Per germline, CDR1 LGHNA and CDR2 YNFKEQ. Random hexamers served to reverse transcribe roughly 0.5 to 1 ug RNA. A multiplex approach, immunoSEQ multiplex PCR, amplified TCR beta CDR3 across 54 Vbeta and 13 Jbeta. MiXCR, applied by TCRdb to the immunoSEQ multiplex PCR reads, yields one record per CDR3 protein. The table lists 150,000 or so distinct CDR3 sequences, approximately 90% of them singletons. The material sequenced was CD4+ T cells from PBMCs. The chain uses TRBV4-2 and TRBJ1-2; a weak D match, TRBD1 (5 bases). The TCR was taken from a human donor in good health. CDR3 in DNA: TGTGCCAGCAGCCAAGGAGGGGCGCCTGCTAACTATGGCTACACCTTC. Translation: CASSQGGAPANYGYTF.